This entry is about one TCR beta chain. One entry per CDR3 protein results from TCRdb running MiXCR on the RACE reads. The sample records tens of thousands of distinct CDR3 sequences, around 7% being singletons. The time point denotes: pre-sensitization, week 0. The treatment is: therapeutic diphenylcyclopropenone sensitization with weekly scalp DPC. This specimen comes from a study of human T cells and chemical hapten exposure. V dropped 7 bases and J dropped 5 bases, with 17 bases sitting between them. The CDR3 spans 13 residues. CDR1 is DFQATT and CDR2 is SNEGSKA in the germline V gene (reference sequence).

The sequencing here drew on whole blood, taken in connection with sensitization to the hapten diphenylcyclopropenone (DPC). The chain combines TRBV20-1 with TRBJ1-1; D is perhaps TRBD1 (6 bases). The source is a woman in her twenties or thirties with alopecia areata. Some clones in this sample may be carry-over from other donors' samples. CDR3 amino acids: CSDNRGAGTEAFF. The CDR3 DNA sequence: TGCAGTGATAATAGGGGGGCGGGAACTGAAGCTTTCTTT.